This T cell receptor beta chain was retrieved from a study of T cell clonality in common variable immunodeficiency. Study-wide results and limits: CVID subjects shared fewer TCRbeta clones than healthy controls did. CVID subjects had higher TCRbeta clonality than healthy controls, most marked in about a third.

Profiled with immunoSEQ multiplex PCR; TCRdb holds only in-frame clones, not every one. In total the sample includes 60,000 to 75,000 clones, none of them seen once. Heparinized whole blood, about 4.5 to 8.5 ml, came from each donor. CDR3 length: 13 residues. V gave up 5 bases and J gave up 1 base, with 7 bases separating them. CDR1 and CDR2 (germline): SEHNR, FQNEAQ (reference sequence). This clone was seen only a few times. Its antigen is as yet unknown. Read sequence stops 3 residues before the CDR3 end, and the germline J gene provides the missing end. This rearrangement joins TRBV7-9 to TRBJ2-3, with a possible D match to TRBD2 (5 bases). The specimen sequenced was peripheral blood mononuclear cells. This receptor was identified in a person aged 18-70 years in good health. The CDR3: CASSRSGTDTQYF. CDR3 bases read: TGTGCCAGCAGCCGTAGCGGCACAGATACG.